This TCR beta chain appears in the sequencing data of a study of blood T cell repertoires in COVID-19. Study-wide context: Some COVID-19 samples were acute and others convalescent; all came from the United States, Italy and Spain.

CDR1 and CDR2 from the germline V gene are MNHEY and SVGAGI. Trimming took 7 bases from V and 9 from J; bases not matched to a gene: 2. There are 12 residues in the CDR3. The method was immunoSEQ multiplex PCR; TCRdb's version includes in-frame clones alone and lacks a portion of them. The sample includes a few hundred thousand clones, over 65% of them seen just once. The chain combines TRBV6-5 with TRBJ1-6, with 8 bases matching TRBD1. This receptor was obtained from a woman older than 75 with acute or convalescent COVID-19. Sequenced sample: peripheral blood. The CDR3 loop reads CASTQGASPLHF. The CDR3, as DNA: TGTGCCAGCACCCAGGGGGCTTCACCCCTCCACTTT.